The clone carrying this T cell receptor (beta chain) is classed as medium-sized. What it binds is unknown. This entry comes from a study of tissue T cells after allogeneic stem cell transplantation. V shed 4 bases and J shed 4 bases, with 17 bases lying between them. The CDR3 has 16 residues. The germline V gene encodes CDR1 MNHEY and CDR2 SMNVEV (reference sequence). The table came from immunoSEQ multiplex PCR; TCRdb's copy has only in-frame clones and leaves some out. The top ten hold 21% of the sample, which has some 5,800 clones, around 59% seen once. Study-wide findings and caveats: This small cohort was clinically heterogeneous, and sampling depth was a limitation. Only a limited share of tissue TCRs appeared in blood or spleen. Anatomically similar tissues had similar TCR repertoires within each patient.

This clonotype was obtained from a male donor at least 60 years old with lung cancer. This rearrangement joins TRBV27 to TRBJ1-5; the D gene is possibly TRBD1 (6 bases). Here the sequenced sample was tissue from the jejunum, taken at autopsy. This CDR3 reads CASSSVSGTHNQPQHF. CDR3 nucleotides: TGTGCCAGCAGTTCAGTCTCCGGGACACATAATCAGCCCCAGCATTTT.